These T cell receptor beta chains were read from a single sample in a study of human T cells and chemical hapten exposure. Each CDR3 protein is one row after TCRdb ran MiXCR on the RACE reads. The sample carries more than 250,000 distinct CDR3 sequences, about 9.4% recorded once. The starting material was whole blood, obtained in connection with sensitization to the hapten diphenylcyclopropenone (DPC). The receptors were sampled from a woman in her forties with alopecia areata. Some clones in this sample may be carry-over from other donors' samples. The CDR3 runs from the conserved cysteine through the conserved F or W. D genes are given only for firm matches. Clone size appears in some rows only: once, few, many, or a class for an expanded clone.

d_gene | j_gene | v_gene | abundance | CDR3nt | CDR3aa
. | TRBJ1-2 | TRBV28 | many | TGTGCCAGCAGCTCCGGCGGCAGGCGCACCTTC | CASSSGGRRTF
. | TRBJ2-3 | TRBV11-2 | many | TGTGCCAGCAGCTTTCTCCTAGCAAGCACAGATACGCAGTATTTT | CASSFLLASTDTQYF
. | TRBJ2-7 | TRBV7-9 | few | TGTGCCAGCAGCCTAAGCCAGAATTACGAGCAGTACTTC | CASSLSQNYEQYF
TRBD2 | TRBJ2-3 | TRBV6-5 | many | TGTGCCAGCAGTTACCGGGGGGGCACAGATACGCAGTATTTT | CASSYRGGTDTQYF
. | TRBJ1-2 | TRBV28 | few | TGTGCCAGCAGTTTAAGGGGCCATGGCTACACCTTC | CASSLRGHGYTF
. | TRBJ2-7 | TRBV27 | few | TGTGCCAGCAGTTCACAGGGTATTGGCTACGAGCAGTACTTC | CASSSQGIGYEQYF
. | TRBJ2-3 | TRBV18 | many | TGTGCCAGCTCACCAATGACAGCGACAGATACGCAGTATTTT | CASSPMTATDTQYF
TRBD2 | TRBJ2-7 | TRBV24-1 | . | TGTGCCACCAGTGACCCTACGTCCCCGGGGGGGGGCTCCCACTACGAGCAGTACTTC | CATSDPTSPGGGSHYEQYF
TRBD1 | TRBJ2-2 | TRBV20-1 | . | TGCAGTGCTAGAGATGCGGGACAGGGGAAGACCGGGGAGCTGTTTTTT | CSARDAGQGKTGELFF
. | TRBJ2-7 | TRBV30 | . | TGTGCCTGGACCCGTGCAGGGGCCCGTTCCTACGAGCAGTACTTC | CAWTRAGARSYEQYF
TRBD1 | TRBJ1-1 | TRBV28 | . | TGTGCCAGCAGACCCGGACAGGGGCACACTGAAGCTTTCTTT | CASRPGQGHTEAFF
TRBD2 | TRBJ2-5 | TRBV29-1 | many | TGCAGCGTCGAAAAGACTAGCGGGAGCGGGGAGACCCAGTACTTC | CSVEKTSGSGETQYF
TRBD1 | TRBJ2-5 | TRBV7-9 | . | TGTGCCAGCAGCTTAGCTCCGGGACCAGGGGGAGAGACCCAGTACTTC | CASSLAPGPGGETQYF
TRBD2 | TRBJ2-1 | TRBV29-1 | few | TGCAGCGGGAGTGGGACTAGCGAGGGGAATGAGCAGTTCTTC | CSGSGTSEGNEQFF